This passage covers 7 T cell receptor beta chains from one sample sequenced in a study of T cell changes during pregnancy in multiple sclerosis. Libraries were prepared by immunoSEQ multiplex PCR; TCRdb keeps only in-frame clonotypes and omits some of them. The profile shows approximately 47,000 clones, about 90% of them singletons. The sample in question was peripheral blood, obtained in the first trimester of pregnancy. These receptors were obtained from a female donor with multiple sclerosis, enrolled in a pregnancy study.

The gene calls are TRBV4-1 and TRBJ1-2; D might be TRBD1 (5 bases). This CDR3 spans 16 amino acids. The V end lost 1 base, the J end lost 6 bases, and 18 bases lay between the germline ends. Germline V CDR1 and CDR2: MGHRA, YSYEKL. CDR3 amino acids: CASSQGSGGSLHGYTF. CDR3 coding DNA: TGCGCCAGCAGCCAAGGATCGGGGGGATCGCTCCATGGCTACACCTTC.

J is TRBJ2-1 and V is TRBV6-4; D gene uncertain. The CDR3 contains 14 residues. CDR1 MRHNA and CDR2 SNTAGT come from the germline V gene. Trimming removed 0 bases from V and 8 bases from J, with 11 bases in between. CDR3 loop: CASSDSSASDEQFF. CDR3 bases: TGTGCCAGCAGTGACTCGTCGGCCAGCGATGAGCAGTTCTTC.

This rearrangement joins TRBV5-1 to TRBJ2-7, with 10 bases fitting TRBD2. With 0 bases clipped from V and 3 bases from J, the junction kept 6 bases outside the gene matches. The CDR3 covers 16 residues. Germline-derived CDR1 and CDR2 are SGHRS and YFSETQ. The CDR3 is CASSLASGGAYYEQYF. The CDR3 region has the DNA TGCGCCAGCAGCTTGGCTAGCGGGGGAGCCTACTACGAGCAGTACTTC.

This clone was detected only a few times. The chain combines TRBV2 with TRBJ1-2; possibly TRBD1 for D (6 bases). Germline CDR1 and CDR2: SNHLY and FYNNEI. The CDR3 consists of 13 residues. V dropped 6 bases and J dropped 3 bases, with 11 bases sitting between them. The CDR3 DNA sequence: TGTGCCAGCAGGCCCGGGACATACTATGGCTACACCTTC. Encoded protein: CASRPGTYYGYTF. Combining the CDR3 with reference TRBV2 and TRBJ1-2 gives the whole variable domain EPEVTQTPSHQVTQMGQEVILRCVPISNHLYFYWYRQILGQKVEFLVSFYNNEISEKSEIFDDQFSVERPDGSNFTLKIRSTKLEDSAMYFCASRPGTYYGYTFGSGTRLTVV.

This chain uses TRBV5-1 with TRBJ2-5, with D unresolved. The ends were cut back, 1 base at V and 5 bases at J, with 3 bases in the middle. CDR1 and CDR2 (germline): SGHRS, YFSETQ. There are 11 residues in the CDR3. CDR3 coding DNA: TGCGCCAGCAGCTTGTATGAGACCCAGTACTTC. Its protein product is CASSLYETQYF.

J is TRBJ1-2 and V is TRBV25-1; D not certain. Trimming removed 3 bases from V and 9 bases from J, with 11 bases in between. This CDR3 comprises 12 residues. The germline gives CDR1 MGHDK, CDR2 SYGVNS. For the CDR3, the DNA is TGTGCCAGCAGTGACTACGGGAATAGCTACACCTTC. It specifies CASSDYGNSYTF.

The chain is built from TRBV30 and TRBJ2-7, with D maybe TRBD1 (5 bases). Trimming pared 3 bases from V and 5 bases from J, leaving 14 bases between. The CDR3 totals 13 residues. Germline values: CDR1 GTSNPN, CDR2 SVGIG (reference sequence). CDR3 amino acids: CAWRRRGGHEQYF. For the CDR3, the DNA is TGTGCCTGGAGGCGTAGGGGTGGGCACGAGCAGTACTTC.